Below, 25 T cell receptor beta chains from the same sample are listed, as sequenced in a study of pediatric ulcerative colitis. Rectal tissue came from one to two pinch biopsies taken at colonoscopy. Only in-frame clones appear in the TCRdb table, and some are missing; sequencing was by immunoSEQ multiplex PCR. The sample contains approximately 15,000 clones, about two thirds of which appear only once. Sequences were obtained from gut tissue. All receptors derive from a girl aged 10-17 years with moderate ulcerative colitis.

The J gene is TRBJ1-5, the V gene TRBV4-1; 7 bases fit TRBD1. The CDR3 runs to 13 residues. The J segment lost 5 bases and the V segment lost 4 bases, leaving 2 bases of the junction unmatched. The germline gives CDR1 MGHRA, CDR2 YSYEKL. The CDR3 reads CASSLGQDQPQHF. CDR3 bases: TGCGCCAGCAGCCTCGGACAGGATCAGCCCCAGCATTTT.

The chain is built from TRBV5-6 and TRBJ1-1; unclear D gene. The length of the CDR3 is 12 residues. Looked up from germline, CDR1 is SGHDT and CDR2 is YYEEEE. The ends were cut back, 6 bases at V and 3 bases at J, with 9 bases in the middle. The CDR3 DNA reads TGTGCCAGCAACGTTGGGCACACTGAAGCTTTCTTT. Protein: CASNVGHTEAFF.

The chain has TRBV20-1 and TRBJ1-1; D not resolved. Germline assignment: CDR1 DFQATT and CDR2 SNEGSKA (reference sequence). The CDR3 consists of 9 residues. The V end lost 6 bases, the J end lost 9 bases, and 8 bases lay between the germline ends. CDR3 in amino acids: CSANLQAFF. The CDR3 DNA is TGCAGTGCCAACTTACAAGCTTTCTTT.

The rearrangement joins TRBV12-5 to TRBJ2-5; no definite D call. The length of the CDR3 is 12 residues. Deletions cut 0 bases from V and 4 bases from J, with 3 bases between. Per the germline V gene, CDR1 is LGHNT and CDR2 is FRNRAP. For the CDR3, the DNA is TGTGCTAGTGGTTTGGTCGTAGAGACCCAGTACTTC. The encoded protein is CASGLVVETQYF.

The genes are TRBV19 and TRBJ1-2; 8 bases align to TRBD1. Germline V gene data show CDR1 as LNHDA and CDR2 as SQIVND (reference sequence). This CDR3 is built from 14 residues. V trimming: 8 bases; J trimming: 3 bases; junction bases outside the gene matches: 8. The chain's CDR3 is CASRKTGVDYGYTF. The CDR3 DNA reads TGTGCCAGTCGTAAGACAGGGGTCGACTATGGCTACACCTTC.

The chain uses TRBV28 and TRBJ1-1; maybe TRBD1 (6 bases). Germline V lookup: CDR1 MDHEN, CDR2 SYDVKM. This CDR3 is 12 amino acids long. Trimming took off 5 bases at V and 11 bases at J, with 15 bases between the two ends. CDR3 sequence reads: CASSPRGLVAFF. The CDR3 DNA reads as TGTGCCAGCAGTCCCAGGGGCCTTGTGGCTTTCTTT. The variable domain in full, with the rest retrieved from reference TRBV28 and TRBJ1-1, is DVKVTQSSRYLVKRTGEKVFLECVQDMDHENMFWYRQDPGLGLRLIYFSYDVKMKEKGDIPEGYSVSREKKERFSLILESASTNQTSMYLCASSPRGLVAFFGQGTRLTVV.

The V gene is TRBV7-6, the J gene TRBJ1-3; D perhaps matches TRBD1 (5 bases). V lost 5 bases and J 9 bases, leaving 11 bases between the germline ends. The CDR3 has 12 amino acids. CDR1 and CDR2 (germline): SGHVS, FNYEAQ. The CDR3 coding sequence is TGTGCCAGCAGCCCGGATGGGGGCACCATATATTTT. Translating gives CASSPDGGTIYF.

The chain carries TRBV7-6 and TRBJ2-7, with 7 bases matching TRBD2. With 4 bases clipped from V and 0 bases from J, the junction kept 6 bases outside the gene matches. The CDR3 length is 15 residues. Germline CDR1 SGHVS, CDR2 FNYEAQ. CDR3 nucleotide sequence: TGTGCCAGCAGCTCCAGCGGGGTGAGCTCCTACGAGCAGTACTTC. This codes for CASSSSGVSSYEQYF.

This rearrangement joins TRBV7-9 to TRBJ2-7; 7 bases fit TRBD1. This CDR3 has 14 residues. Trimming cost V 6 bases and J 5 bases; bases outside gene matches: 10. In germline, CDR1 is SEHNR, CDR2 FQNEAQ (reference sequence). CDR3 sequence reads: CASSPPGTDHEQYF. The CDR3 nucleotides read TGTGCCAGCAGTCCACCCGGGACAGACCACGAGCAGTACTTC. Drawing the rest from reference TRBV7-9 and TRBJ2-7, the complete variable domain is DTGVSQNPRHKITKRGQNVTFRCDPISEHNRLYWYRQTLGQGPEFLTYFQNEAQLEKSRLLSDRFSAERPKGSFSTLEIQRTEQGDSAMYLCASSPPGTDHEQYFGPGTRLTVT.

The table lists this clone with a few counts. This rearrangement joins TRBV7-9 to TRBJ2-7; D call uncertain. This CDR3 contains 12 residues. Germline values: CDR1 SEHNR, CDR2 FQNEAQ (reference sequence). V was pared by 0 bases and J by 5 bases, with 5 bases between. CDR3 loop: CASSLARNEQYF. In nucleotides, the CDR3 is TGTGCCAGCAGCTTAGCTAGAAACGAGCAGTACTTC.

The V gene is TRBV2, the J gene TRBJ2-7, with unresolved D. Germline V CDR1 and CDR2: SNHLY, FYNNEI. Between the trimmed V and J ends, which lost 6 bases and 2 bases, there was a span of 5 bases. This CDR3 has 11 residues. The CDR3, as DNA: TGTGCCAGCAGGGGCGCCTACGAGCAGTACTTC. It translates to CASRGAYEQYF. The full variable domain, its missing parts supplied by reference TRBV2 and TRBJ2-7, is EPEVTQTPSHQVTQMGQEVILRCVPISNHLYFYWYRQILGQKVEFLVSFYNNEISEKSEIFDDQFSVERPDGSNFTLKIRSTKLEDSAMYFCASRGAYEQYFGPGTRLTVT.

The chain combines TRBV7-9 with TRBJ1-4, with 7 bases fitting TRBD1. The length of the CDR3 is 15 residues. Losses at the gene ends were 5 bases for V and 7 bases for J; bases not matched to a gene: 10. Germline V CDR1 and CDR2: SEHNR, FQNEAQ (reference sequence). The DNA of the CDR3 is TGTGCCAGCAGCCTACTACAGGGGAACCTTGAAAAACTGTTTTTT. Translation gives CASSLLQGNLEKLFF.

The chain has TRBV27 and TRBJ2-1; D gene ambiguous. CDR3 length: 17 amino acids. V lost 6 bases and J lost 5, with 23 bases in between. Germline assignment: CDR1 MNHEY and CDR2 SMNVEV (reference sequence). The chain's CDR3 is CASSPPFLSTFHNEQFF. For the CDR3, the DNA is TGTGCCAGCAGCCCCCCATTTTTGAGCACTTTCCACAATGAGCAGTTCTTC.

The CDR3 loop is CASRASSYNEQFF. The CDR3 region has the DNA TGTGCCAGCAGGGCTTCGTCCTACAATGAGCAGTTCTTC. J is TRBJ2-1 and V is TRBV5-3, with D perhaps TRBD1 (5 bases). TRBV5-3 is given ORF status, its function remaining uncertain. The CDR3 sequence is 13 residues long. V lost 8 bases to trimming and J lost 1 base, with 10 bases between them.

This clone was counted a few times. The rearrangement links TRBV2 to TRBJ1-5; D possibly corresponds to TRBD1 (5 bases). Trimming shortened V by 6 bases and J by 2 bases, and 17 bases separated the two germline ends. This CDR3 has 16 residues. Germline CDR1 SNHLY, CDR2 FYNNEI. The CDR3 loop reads CASRAVLAGRNQPQHF. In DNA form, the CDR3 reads TGTGCCAGCAGAGCGGTGCTTGCAGGGCGCAATCAGCCCCAGCATTTT.

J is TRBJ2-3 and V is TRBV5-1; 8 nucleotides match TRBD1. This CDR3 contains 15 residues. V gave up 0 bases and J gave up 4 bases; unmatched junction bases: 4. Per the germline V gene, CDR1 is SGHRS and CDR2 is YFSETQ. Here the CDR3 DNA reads TGCGCCAGCAGCTTGGCGGCAGGGGGCGCAGATACGCAGTATTTT. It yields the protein CASSLAAGGADTQYF.

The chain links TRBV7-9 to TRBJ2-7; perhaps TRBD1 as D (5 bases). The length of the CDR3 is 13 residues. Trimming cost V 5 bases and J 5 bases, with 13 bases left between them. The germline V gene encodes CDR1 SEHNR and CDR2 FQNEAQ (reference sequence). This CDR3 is CASSRERRDEQYF. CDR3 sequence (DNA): TGTGCCAGCAGCCGCGAGCGCAGGGACGAGCAGTACTTC.

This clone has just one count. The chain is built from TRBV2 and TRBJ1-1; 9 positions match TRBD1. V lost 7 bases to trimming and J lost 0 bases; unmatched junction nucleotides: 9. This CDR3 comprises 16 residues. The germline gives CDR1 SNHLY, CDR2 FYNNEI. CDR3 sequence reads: CASTQGATDMNTEAFF. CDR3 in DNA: TGTGCCAGCACACAGGGGGCTACCGACATGAACACTGAAGCTTTCTTT.

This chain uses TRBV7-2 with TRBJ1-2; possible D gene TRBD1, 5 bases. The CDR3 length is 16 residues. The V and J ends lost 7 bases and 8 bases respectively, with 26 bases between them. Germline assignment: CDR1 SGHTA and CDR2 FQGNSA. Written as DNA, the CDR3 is TGTGCCAGCACCCGCGTGGCAGGGTCCCCAATGGGCGGCTACACCTTC. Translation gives CASTRVAGSPMGGYTF. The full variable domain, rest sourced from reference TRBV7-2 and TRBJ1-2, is GAGVSQSPSNKVTEKGKDVELRCDPISGHTALYWYRQSLGQGLEFLIYFQGNSAPDKSGLPSDRFSAERTGGSVSTLTIQRTQQEDSAVYLCASTRVAGSPMGGYTFGSGTRLTVV.

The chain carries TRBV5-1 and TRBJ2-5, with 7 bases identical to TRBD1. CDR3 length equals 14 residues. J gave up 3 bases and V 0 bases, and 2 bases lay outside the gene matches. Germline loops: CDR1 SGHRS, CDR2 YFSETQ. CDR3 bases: TGCGCCAGCAGCTTGGGGGGGACAGAAGAGACCCAGTACTTC. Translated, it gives CASSLGGTEETQYF.

CDR3 sequence (DNA): TGTGCCAGCAGGCTCGGGACAGGGGGTTTCTACGAGCAGTACTTC. Translating gives CASRLGTGGFYEQYF. J is TRBJ2-7 and V is TRBV6-5; 11 bases align to TRBD1. CDR1 is MNHEY and CDR2 is SVGAGI in the germline V gene. This CDR3 is built from 15 residues. Losses at the gene ends were 6 bases for V and 3 bases for J; bases not matched to a gene: 7.

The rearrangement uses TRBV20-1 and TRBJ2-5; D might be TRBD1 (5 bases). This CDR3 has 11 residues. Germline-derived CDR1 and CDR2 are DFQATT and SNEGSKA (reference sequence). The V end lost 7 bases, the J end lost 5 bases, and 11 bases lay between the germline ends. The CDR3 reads CSVGRRETQYF. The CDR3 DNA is TGCAGTGTGGGGCGGCGGGAGACCCAGTACTTC.

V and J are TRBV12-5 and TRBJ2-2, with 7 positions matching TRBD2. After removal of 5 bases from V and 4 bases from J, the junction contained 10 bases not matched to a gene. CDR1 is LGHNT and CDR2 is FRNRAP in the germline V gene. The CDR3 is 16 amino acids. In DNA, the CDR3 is TGTGCTAGTGGTCTCGGGACTACCGTTGGCACCGGGGAGCTGTTTTTT. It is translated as CASGLGTTVGTGELFF.

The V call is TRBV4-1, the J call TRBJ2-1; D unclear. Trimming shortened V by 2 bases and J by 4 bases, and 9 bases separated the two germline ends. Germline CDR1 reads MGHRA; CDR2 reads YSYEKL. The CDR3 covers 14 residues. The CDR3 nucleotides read TGCGCCAGCAGCCAAATGACAAAATACAATGAGCAGTTCTTC. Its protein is CASSQMTKYNEQFF.

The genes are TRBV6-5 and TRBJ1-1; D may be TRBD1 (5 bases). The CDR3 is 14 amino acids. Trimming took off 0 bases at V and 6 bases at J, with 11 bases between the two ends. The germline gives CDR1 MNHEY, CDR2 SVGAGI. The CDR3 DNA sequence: TGTGCCAGCAGTTACTCGGGGCTAAACGCTGAAGCTTTCTTT. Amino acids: CASSYSGLNAEAFF.